Reported below is one T cell receptor (beta chain). No antigen is known for it. Germline loops: CDR1 SGHTA, CDR2 FQGTGA. CDR3 length equals 15 residues. These data are taken from a study of CXCR3-negative and CXCR3-positive naive CD8 T cells. Study-wide background: Approximately 130 million TRB reads in total, about 1.5 +/- 0.3 million per library. General study findings and limits: CXCR3-positive naive cells carried more hydrophobic TRB CDR3s than CXCR3-negative naive cells did. Both naive subsets showed comparably high diversity, and memory CD8+ cells showed much lower diversity.

Libraries of TRB cDNA were made by 5' RACE and carried UMIs. TCRdb re-called the 5' RACE reads and catalogs CDR3 proteins one per entry, DNA excluded. This sample contains tens of thousands of distinct CDR3 sequences. The sequenced material came from naive CXCR3+ CD8+ T cells from blood. The subset denotes: CD45RO-CCR7+CD27+CD95- naive CD8+ T cells expressing CXCR3 (TNR3+). The origin of this receptor is a human donor in good health. Some clones in this sample may be carry-over from other donors' samples. This chain links TRBV7-3 with TRBJ1-6. CDR3 amino acids: CASSLTDGYNSPLHF. Full variable domain (remainder filled in from reference TRBV7-3 and TRBJ1-6): GAGVSQTPSNKVTEKGKYVELRCDPISGHTALYWYRQSLGQGPEFLIYFQGTGAADDSGLPNDRFFAVRPEGSVSTLKIQRTERGDSAVYLCASSLTDGYNSPLHFGNGTRLTVT.